The clone carrying this T cell receptor (beta chain) has only one observation. This entry belongs to a study of blood T cell repertoires in COVID-19. Original processing notes: Reference gene primers were amplified, and this amplification served to estimate nucleated cell counts. This table comes from immunoSEQ multiplex PCR, and its TCRdb copy is limited to in-frame clones, with some not included. V and J calls and clone size come straight from that table; D and trimming were deduced from the DNA. The data contain just over 300,000 clones, nearly 90% of them singletons. The length of the CDR3 is 13 residues. Germline V gene sequence: CDR1 MNHNY, CDR2 SVGAGI (reference sequence). V dropped 5 bases and J dropped 5 bases, with 12 bases sitting between them.

This clonotype originated in a woman aged 30 to 39 with COVID-19, enrolled during active disease. What was sequenced was peripheral blood. The rearrangement joins TRBV6-6 to TRBJ1-1; D is unclear. This CDR3 is CASSPPPGTEAFF. CDR3 coding DNA: TGTGCCAGCAGTCCACCCCCCGGGACTGAAGCTTTCTTT.